This record covers a single T cell receptor (beta chain). The antigen is unknown. Reverse transcription of about 0.5 to 1 ug RNA was carried out with random hexamers. TCR beta CDR3 was amplified by immunoSEQ multiplex PCR. This amplification extended across 54 Vbeta and 13 Jbeta segments. Using its own MiXCR run on the immunoSEQ multiplex PCR reads, TCRdb lists one record per CDR3 protein. The table has 95,000 to 150,000 distinct CDR3 sequences, 96% seen once. The sample is drawn from a study of CD8 T cells in Susac syndrome. Overall study: Patients with Susac syndrome were therapy-naive, on corticosteroids, or on intravenous immunoglobulin alone at blood draw.

Whole-study results and caveats: The Susac syndrome CD4+ T cell repertoires displayed no clonal expansion.

This CDR3 has 13 residues. Per germline, CDR1 SQVTM and CDR2 ANQGSEA. V lost 3 bases and J lost 0, with 8 bases in between. This chain connects TRBV29-1 to TRBJ1-1, with D unresolved. Sequencing was carried out using CD4+ T cells from PBMCs. This TCR derives from a human donor with Susac syndrome. The CDR3 DNA reads as TGCAGCGTTGAGGGTCGGATGAACACTGAAGCTTTCTTT. Its translation: CSVEGRMNTEAFF.